Presented here are 27 T cell receptor beta chains from one specimen sequenced in a study of blood T cell repertoires in COVID-19. The data were produced by immunoSEQ multiplex PCR, yet TCRdb's version contains in-frame clones alone and is incomplete. Of 100,000 to 130,000 clones in the sample, about nine tenths are singletons; the top ten hold 2.4%. The material sequenced was peripheral blood. The source of these receptors is a human donor in a cohort sampled during active COVID-19.

V and J are TRBV5-6 and TRBJ2-7; 7 bases align to TRBD2. Germline V gene data show CDR1 as SGHDT and CDR2 as YYEEEE. The length of the CDR3 is 14 residues. J gave up 3 bases and V 0 bases, and 3 bases lay outside the gene matches. CDR3 loop: CASSLGLADYEQYF. In DNA, the CDR3 is TGTGCCAGCAGCTTGGGCCTAGCGGACTACGAGCAGTACTTC.

V is TRBV27 and J is TRBJ2-7, with 8 bases lining up with TRBD1. This CDR3 contains 16 residues. The trim removed 2 bases at V and 3 bases at J, leaving 9 bases unmatched. Looked up from germline, CDR1 is MNHEY and CDR2 is SMNVEV (reference sequence). CDR3 nucleotides: TGTGCCAGCAGTTTAGGGACAGGTTTTTCTCACTACGAGCAGTACTTC. It translates to CASSLGTGFSHYEQYF.

The chain uses TRBV28 and TRBJ2-1; 14 nucleotides align to TRBD2. Losses at the gene ends were 7 bases for V and 2 bases for J; bases not matched to a gene: 4. CDR3 size: 16 residues. Per the germline V gene, CDR1 is MDHEN and CDR2 is SYDVKM. CDR3 bases: TGTGCCAGCACCGGGACTAGCGGGGGAACCTACAATGAGCAGTTCTTC. Its protein product is CASTGTSGGTYNEQFF.

This chain uses TRBV11-2 with TRBJ2-1; 10 nucleotides align to TRBD2. V shed 5 bases and J 8 bases; nucleotides not matched to a gene: 12. Per germline, CDR1 SGHAT and CDR2 FQNNGV. CDR3 size: 16 residues. The CDR3 is CASSPPPSGGAYEQFF. The CDR3 coding sequence is TGTGCCAGCAGCCCACCGCCCAGCGGGGGGGCTTATGAGCAGTTCTTC.

The chain couples TRBV11-2 to TRBJ2-1, with 10 bases identical to TRBD1. The CDR3 spans 15 residues. Germline-derived CDR1 and CDR2 are SGHAT and FQNNGV. Trimming removed 1 base from V and 6 bases from J; junction bases left unmatched: 3. CDR3 residues: CASSLARTGGNEQFF. Written as DNA, the CDR3 is TGTGCCAGCAGCTTAGCCCGGACAGGGGGCAATGAGCAGTTCTTC.

This clone has a single count. The chain couples TRBV4-1 to TRBJ2-3; the D gene is possibly TRBD2 (6 bases). The length of the CDR3 is 14 residues. Trimming stripped 4 bases from V and 6 bases from J, with 14 bases between. Per germline, CDR1 MGHRA and CDR2 YSYEKL. The CDR3 bases are TGCGCCAGCAGCCGACAATGGGGGGTGGATACGCAGTATTTT. Protein: CASSRQWGVDTQYF.

The chain recombines TRBV14 with TRBJ2-5, with 8 bases lining up with TRBD1. This CDR3 is built from 17 residues. Trimming removed 0 bases from V and 4 bases from J; junction bases left unmatched: 10. Per the germline V gene, CDR1 is SGHDN and CDR2 is FVKESK. The CDR3 sequence is CASSQDYGRGRVETQYF. The DNA for the CDR3 is TGTGCCAGCAGCCAAGATTATGGCAGGGGGCGTGTAGAGACCCAGTACTTC.

This chain connects TRBV4-2 to TRBJ1-4, with D perhaps matching TRBD1 (6 bases). The CDR3 is made up of 15 amino acids. V was trimmed by 6 bases and J by 10 bases, leaving 21 bases between them. Looked up from germline, CDR1 is LGHNA and CDR2 is YNFKEQ. This chain's CDR3 is CASSQNVGDTLKLFF. CDR3 bases: TGTGCCAGCAGTCAAAACGTAGGGGACACTTTAAAACTGTTTTTT.

V is TRBV7-9 and J is TRBJ1-6; tentative D call: TRBD1 (6 bases). The germline gives CDR1 SEHNR, CDR2 FQNEAQ (reference sequence). Trimming removed 5 bases from V and 4 bases from J, with 9 bases in between. The CDR3 has 14 amino acids. The CDR3 nucleotides are TGTGCCAGCAGCCAACAGGGTTATAATTCACCCCTCCACTTT. This codes for CASSQQGYNSPLHF.

The chain carries TRBV5-8 and TRBJ2-1, with D perhaps matching TRBD2 (6 bases). The germline CDR1 and CDR2 sequences are SGHTS and YDEGEE. The V gene lost 1 base and the J gene lost 0 bases, with 11 bases spanning the gap. CDR3 length equals 16 residues. CDR3 region: CASSLFRGNSYNEQFF. The CDR3 DNA reads TGTGCCAGCAGCTTGTTCCGGGGGAACTCCTACAATGAGCAGTTCTTC.

The chain has TRBV10-2 and TRBJ1-1; 8 bases map to TRBD1. The germline V gene encodes CDR1 WSHSY and CDR2 SAAADI. V was clipped by 8 bases and J by 4 bases; unmatched bases: 6. CDR3 length: 13 residues. Here the CDR3 DNA reads TGCGCCAGCTCCGGACAGGGAGGCACTGAAGCTTTCTTT. This codes for CASSGQGGTEAFF.

The chain uses TRBV30 and TRBJ2-2; D perhaps matches TRBD1 (6 bases). Germline CDR1 and CDR2: GTSNPN and SVGIG (reference sequence). Trimming shortened V by 0 bases and J by 4 bases, and 9 bases separated the two germline ends. CDR3 length equals 14 residues. CDR3 bases: TGTGCCTGGAGTGTACGAGGGGGCACCGGGGAGCTGTTTTTT. Its protein product is CAWSVRGGTGELFF.

The rearrangement joins TRBV4-1 to TRBJ1-5; D may be TRBD1 (6 bases). The germline V and J ends were trimmed by 3 bases and 5 bases, with 17 bases remaining between them. The CDR3 loop spans 16 amino acids. CDR1 MGHRA and CDR2 YSYEKL come from the germline V gene. The CDR3 is CASSQTGTQVYQPQHF. For the CDR3, the DNA is TGCGCCAGCAGCCAGACCGGGACACAAGTGTATCAGCCCCAGCATTTT.

The rearrangement uses TRBV2 and TRBJ2-5, with no clear D. The CDR3 sequence is 11 residues long. Trimming took off 4 bases at V and 5 bases at J, with 5 bases between the two ends. Per the germline V gene, CDR1 is SNHLY and CDR2 is FYNNEI. The CDR3 nucleotides are TGTGCCAGCAGTGCTACGGAGACCCAGTACTTC. This gives the protein CASSATETQYF. Variable domain in full (rest from reference TRBV2 and TRBJ2-5): EPEVTQTPSHQVTQMGQEVILRCVPISNHLYFYWYRQILGQKVEFLVSFYNNEISEKSEIFDDQFSVERPDGSNFTLKIRSTKLEDSAMYFCASSATETQYFGPGTRLLVL.

Notes on this clone: One end of the junction varies from germline; a read error may be responsible. The chain is built from TRBV27 and TRBJ1-1; TRBD1 matches 8 bases. The CDR3 loop spans 16 amino acids. Germline values: CDR1 MNHEY, CDR2 SMNVEV (reference sequence). CDR3 sequence reads: CASSWGQEGLNIEAFF. In nucleotides, the CDR3 is TGTGCCAGCAGTTGGGGACAGGAGGGTTTAAACATTGAAGCTTTCTTT.

This rearrangement joins TRBV5-4 to TRBJ1-4, with 7 nucleotides matching TRBD1. Germline V lookup: CDR1 SGHNT, CDR2 YYREEE (reference sequence). V lost 2 bases, J lost 4 bases, and 2 bases stayed unmatched. CDR3 length equals 14 residues. The CDR3 sequence: CASSFQGGNEKLFF. The CDR3 region has the DNA TGTGCCAGCAGCTTCCAGGGGGGTAATGAAAAACTGTTTTTT.

This clone appeared a single time. This sequence joins TRBV7-8 and TRBJ1-1; D gene unclear. Trimming cost V 1 base and J 4 bases, with 7 bases left between them. Germline V CDR1 and CDR2: SGHVS, FQNEAQ. The CDR3 runs 13 residues. CDR3 nucleotides: TGTGCCAGCAGCTTAGGGCCCTCCACTGAAGCTTTCTTT. Translation gives CASSLGPSTEAFF.

The chain combines TRBV3-1 (or the pseudogene TRBV3-2) with TRBJ2-5, with a possible D match to TRBD1 (6 bases). The CDR3 loop spans 15 amino acids. Deletions cut 7 bases from V and 5 bases from J, with 20 bases between. Germline lookup yields CDR1 LGHDT and CDR2 YNNKEL (reference sequence). The CDR3 sequence: CASTPQGTPGETQYF. DNA of the CDR3: TGTGCCAGCACCCCTCAGGGGACCCCAGGGGAGACCCAGTACTTC.

The chain joins TRBV9 to TRBJ2-1; 8 bases fit TRBD2. Germline values: CDR1 SGDLS, CDR2 YYNGEE. V was pared by 4 bases and J by 6 bases, with 9 bases of the junction left unmatched. CDR3 length: 15 amino acids. The CDR3 nucleotides read TGTGCCAGCAGCAAGAAAGCGGGAGTTGTCAATGAGCAGTTCTTC. This sequence encodes CASSKKAGVVNEQFF.

V is TRBV28 and J is TRBJ1-5, with 11 bases that match TRBD1. CDR1 is MDHEN, CDR2 SYDVKM, per germline. Trimming took 4 bases from V and 2 from J; bases not matched to a gene: 1. This CDR3 has 15 residues. The CDR3 DNA sequence: TGTGCCAGCAGTTGGGACAGGGGGGGCAATCAGCCCCAGCATTTT. Translated: CASSWDRGGNQPQHF.

The chain has TRBV19 and TRBJ1-4; D remains ambiguous. Between the trimmed V and J ends, which lost 1 base and 4 bases, there was a span of 13 bases. The CDR3 runs 16 residues. Germline CDR1 is LNHDA and CDR2 is SQIVND (reference sequence). The CDR3 DNA follows: TGTGCCAGTAGTATAGCCCAGGTCTCTTTTAATGAAAAACTGTTTTTT. Translation: CASSIAQVSFNEKLFF.

The chain employs TRBV9 and TRBJ2-1; unclear D gene. V lost 0 bases, J lost 8 bases, and 18 bases lay in between. Germline-derived CDR1 and CDR2 are SGDLS and YYNGEE. The CDR3 contains 16 residues. Here the CDR3 reads CASSVDGFRSFHEQFF. CDR3 nucleotides: TGTGCCAGCAGCGTAGACGGGTTCAGAAGCTTTCATGAGCAGTTCTTC.

This clone was seen once. The V call is TRBV19, the J call TRBJ2-1, with 7 positions matching TRBD2. The CDR3 has 15 residues. Germline V gene data show CDR1 as LNHDA and CDR2 as SQIVND (reference sequence). Trimming took 6 bases from V and 0 from J; bases not matched to a gene: 5. CDR3 sequence: CASREPGGSYNEQFF. CDR3 DNA sequence: TGTGCCAGTAGGGAACCGGGAGGCTCCTACAATGAGCAGTTCTTC.

A few counts support this clone. As DNA, the CDR3 is TGTGCCAGCAGCCTTCCTCCTAGCGGGAGGGCCGGTGGGGAGCTGTTTTTT. Its translation: CASSLPPSGRAGGELFF. The rearrangement joins TRBV3-1 (or the pseudogene TRBV3-2) to TRBJ2-2; TRBD2 matches at 12 bases. The germline V gene has CDR1 LGHDT and CDR2 YNNKEL (reference sequence). CDR3 length equals 17 residues. The V gene end was trimmed by 4 bases and the J gene end by 8 bases; junction bases not matched to a gene: 11.

The chain joins TRBV6-2 or TRBV6-3 to TRBJ1-6; D is uncertain. CDR1 is MNHEY and CDR2 is SVGEGT in the germline V gene. The CDR3 contains 13 residues. V lost 5 bases and J lost 7, with 9 bases in between. The CDR3 nucleotides read TGTGCCAGCAGTACTAGAGGAAATTCACCCCTCCACTTT. As protein: CASSTRGNSPLHF.

The gene calls are TRBV18 and TRBJ1-4, with D uncertain. V lost 3 bases and J lost 5, with 13 bases in between. The CDR3 covers 15 residues. The V gene's germline CDR1 is KGHSH and CDR2 LQKENI. CDR3 DNA sequence: TGTGCCAGCTCACCCTCGGAGGGTGGGAATGAAAAACTGTTTTTT. This codes for CASSPSEGGNEKLFF. Variable domain in full (rest from reference TRBV18 and TRBJ1-4): NAGVMQNPRHLVRRRGQEARLRCSPMKGHSHVYWYRQLPEEGLKFMVYLQKENIIDESGMPKERFSAEFPKEGPSILRIQQVVRGDSAAYFCASSPSEGGNEKLFFGSGTQLSVL.

This chain joins TRBV27 and TRBJ2-7; a possible D gene is TRBD2 (6 bases). V lost 2 bases, J lost 4 bases, and 12 bases lay in between. This CDR3 has 14 amino acids. Per the germline V gene, CDR1 is MNHEY and CDR2 is SMNVEV (reference sequence). CDR3: CASSLVGEAYEQYF. CDR3 bases: TGTGCCAGCAGTTTAGTCGGGGAGGCATACGAGCAGTACTTC.